The TCR beta chain described here comes from a study of blood T cells in healthy people across ages. A second PCR, run for about 6 to 11 cycles, used a sample-barcoded 5' primer plus a J-beta primer mix. Sequencing of every sample gave 2.5 million or more CDR3-containing paired-end reads. MiXCR, run by TCRdb on the 5' RACE reads, gives a single entry per CDR3 protein. This table has about 1,500,000 distinct CDR3 sequences, 35% to 45% appearing once. Peripheral blood from each donor was collected in a volume of 9.5 to 10 milliliters. Notes on this clonotype: Its antigen remains unknown.

Study results and caveats: With donor CMV status unknown, expanded clonotype changes were possibly confounded. Significant beta diversity loss was already apparent by age around 36, declining roughly linearly.

CDR1 is ENHRY and CDR2 is SYGVKD in the germline V gene. The CDR3 spans 15 residues. The V segment lost 3 bases and the J segment 7 bases; nucleotides outside the gene matches: 6. The rearrangement joins TRBV10-3 to TRBJ2-1, with 10 bases that match TRBD2. Input material: blood. The sequence was collected from a woman under 30 in good health. The CDR3 region is CAISDKREGPNEQFF. CDR3 nucleotides: TGTGCCATCAGTGATAAGCGGGAGGGCCCGAATGAGCAGTTCTTC.